This record looks at one T cell receptor beta chain sequence and its context. This record comes from a study of blood T cells in healthy people across ages. Germline lookup yields CDR1 SGHRS and CDR2 YFSETQ. The CDR3 is made up of 17 amino acids. V dropped 3 bases and J dropped 0; count of bases not matched to a gene: 7. Primed by a sample-barcoded 5' primer and a J-beta primer mix, a second PCR proceeded for about 7 to 12 cycles. TCRdb fed the 5' RACE reads into MiXCR, producing one record per CDR3 protein. The sample records 1.5 million to 2 million distinct CDR3 sequences, approximately 30% being singletons.

The sequenced sample was blood. The J gene is TRBJ1-1, the V gene TRBV5-1; 11 bases map to TRBD1. This sequence originates from a woman aged 25 to 39 in good health. CDR3 bases: TGCGCCAGCAGCTCAGGGACAGGGGGTCGAATGAACACTGAAGCTTTCTTT. Protein sequence: CASSSGTGGRMNTEAFF.